Listed below are T cell receptor beta chains from one sample, sequenced in a study of T cell clones after liver transplantation. Assay used: immunoSEQ multiplex PCR; TCRdb lists only in-frame clones, some missing. Among 85,000 to 130,000 clones listed, more than 75% were seen once. Sequencing was performed on CD4+ T cells from blood, taken before liver transplant. All receptors come from a human donor who received a liver transplant. CDR3s include the opening cysteine and the closing phenylalanine or tryptophan. Each record gives: V gene, J gene, D gene, clone size, CDR3 protein, CDR3 DNA. A D gene is named only where the DNA matches it firmly. Clone size is shown for a subset of rows, as once, few, many or a class of expanded clone.

>TRBV4-3|TRBJ2-3|-|-
CASSQDLERDTQYF
TGCGCCAGCAGCCAAGATCTAGAGCGAGATACGCAGTATTTT
>TRBV4-3|TRBJ2-2|-|-
CASSQDPPSSNTGELFF
TGCGCCAGCAGCCAAGATCCCCCAAGCTCGAACACCGGGGAGCTGTTTTTT
>TRBV4-2|TRBJ1-5|TRBD1|-
CASSHRDRGGESNQPQHF
TGTGCCAGCAGCCACCGGGACAGGGGCGGGGAGAGCAATCAGCCCCAGCATTTT
>TRBV19|TRBJ2-1|TRBD1|few
CASSGRQGNEQFF
TGTGCCAGTAGTGGAAGACAGGGAAATGAGCAGTTCTTC
>TRBV28|TRBJ2-7|-|-
CASLSVLPRHEQYF
TGTGCCAGCCTCTCCGTTTTACCTAGGCACGAGCAGTACTTC
>TRBV7-9|TRBJ2-5|TRBD1|-
CASSFRTGIQETQYF
TGTGCCAGCAGCTTTCGGACAGGGATACAAGAGACCCAGTACTTC
>TRBV6-1|TRBJ1-5|-|-
CASSETGNQPQHF
TGTGCCAGCAGTGAAACGGGCAATCAGCCCCAGCATTTT
>TRBV7-8|TRBJ1-1|TRBD1|-
CASSVTGGLAEAFF
TGTGCCAGCAGCGTCACAGGGGGCTTAGCTGAAGCTTTCTTT
>TRBV5-4|TRBJ2-3|TRBD1|once
CASSSDRVVRTDTQYF
TGTGCCAGCAGCTCAGACAGGGTCGTTAGGACAGATACGCAGTATTTT
>TRBV2|TRBJ1-6|TRBD1|-
CASGQQGANSPLHF
TGTGCCAGCGGGCAACAGGGGGCTAATTCACCCCTCCACTTT
>TRBV2|TRBJ2-3|-|once
CASSPRSDTDTQYF
TGTGCCAGCAGCCCCCGGTCAGACACAGATACGCAGTATTTT
>TRBV18|TRBJ2-6|-|-
CASSPGVSGANVLTF
TGTGCCAGCTCACCAGGGGTTTCTGGGGCCAACGTCCTGACTTTC
>TRBV21-1|TRBJ2-5|-|-
CASSKRSKAGETQYF
TGTGCCAGCAGCAAAAGAAGTAAGGCGGGAGAGACCCAGTACTTC
>TRBV9|TRBJ2-1|TRBD2|-
CASSVTSGTSGNEQFF
TGTGCCAGCAGCGTGACGTCCGGGACTAGCGGCAATGAGCAGTTCTTC
>TRBV5-4|TRBJ2-1|TRBD2|-
CALDNGGARGNEQFF
TGTGCCCTCGACAACGGGGGGGCCAGAGGAAATGAGCAGTTCTTC
>TRBV19|TRBJ1-1|-|-
CASSKAPTNTEAFF
TGTGCCAGTAGTAAAGCGCCAACGAACACTGAAGCTTTCTTT
>TRBV5-1|TRBJ2-1|TRBD2|-
CASSLKSGMAFLNMTSSYNEQFF
TGCGCCAGCAGCTTGAAGAGCGGGATGGCCTTCTTGAACATGACTAGCTCCTACAATGAGCAGTTCTTC
>TRBV2|TRBJ1-6|-|few
CASSWDPNSPLHF
TGTGCCAGCAGTTGGGACCCGAATTCACCCCTCCACTTT
>TRBV19|TRBJ2-3|TRBD1|-
CASRDRVTDTQYF
TGTGCCAGCCGGGACAGGGTTACAGATACGCAGTATTTT
>TRBV7-9|TRBJ2-3|-|-
CASSSNPRVTDTQYF
TGTGCCAGCAGTTCGAACCCGCGCGTCACAGATACGCAGTATTTT
>TRBV6-1|TRBJ2-1|-|-
CASGEYNEQFF
TGTGCCAGCGGGGAGTACAATGAGCAGTTCTTC
>TRBV18|TRBJ1-5|-|-
CASSPLPTGGNQPQHF
TGTGCCAGCTCACCCCTCCCGACAGGTGGCAATCAGCCCCAGCATTTT
>TRBV6-1|TRBJ2-1|-|few
CASSLLRDEQFF
TGTGCCAGCAGTCTGCTAAGGGATGAGCAGTTCTTC
>TRBV5-1|TRBJ2-7|-|-
CASSLRPTGAPPYF
TGCGCCAGCAGCCTACGGCCTACTGGGGCGCCCCCGTACTTC
>TRBV5-4|TRBJ1-4|-|-
CASSIAGVEEKLFF
TGTGCCAGCAGCATAGCGGGAGTCGAGGAAAAACTGTTTTTT
>TRBV5-1|TRBJ2-3|-|-
CATRTGPSTDTQYF
TGCGCCACCCGAACTGGACCTAGCACAGATACGCAGTATTTT